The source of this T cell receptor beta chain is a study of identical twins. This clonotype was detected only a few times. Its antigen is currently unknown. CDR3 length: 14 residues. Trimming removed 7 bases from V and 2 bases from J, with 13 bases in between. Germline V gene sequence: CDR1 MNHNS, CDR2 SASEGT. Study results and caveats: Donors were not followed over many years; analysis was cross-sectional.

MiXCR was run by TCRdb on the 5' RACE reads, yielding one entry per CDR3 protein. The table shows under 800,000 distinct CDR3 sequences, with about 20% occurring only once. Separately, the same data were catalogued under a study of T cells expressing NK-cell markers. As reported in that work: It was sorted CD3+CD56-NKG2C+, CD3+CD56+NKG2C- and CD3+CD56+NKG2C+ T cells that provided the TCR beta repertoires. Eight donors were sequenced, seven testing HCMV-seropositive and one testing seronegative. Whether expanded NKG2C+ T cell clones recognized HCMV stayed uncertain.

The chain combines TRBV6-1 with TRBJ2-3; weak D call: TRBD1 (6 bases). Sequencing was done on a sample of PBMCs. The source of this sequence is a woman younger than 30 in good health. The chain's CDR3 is CASKKRGFTDTQYF. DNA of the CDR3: TGTGCCAGCAAGAAAAGGGGGTTCACAGATACGCAGTATTTT.